Listed below are T cell receptor beta chains from one sample, sequenced in a study of shared clonotypes between healthy human individuals. The repertoire was sequenced with immunoSEQ multiplex PCR; TCRdb's copy has only in-frame clones and lacks some. The sample yields some 1.4 million clones, roughly 95% seen once. The sample consisted of naive CD4+ T cells sorted from blood. These receptors all stem from a man aged 30 to 39 in good health. CDR3s include the opening cysteine and the closing phenylalanine or tryptophan. Fields, in order: J gene, D gene, clone size, V gene, CDR3 DNA, CDR3 protein. The D gene is left open where the match is weak. Clone size appears in some rows only: once, few, many, or a class for an expanded clone.

>TRBJ1-1|NA|NA|TRBV27
TGTGCCAGCAGGACCCAGGGCGGGGGGAACACTGAAGCTTTCTTT
CASRTQGGGNTEAFF
>TRBJ2-5|TRBD1|NA|TRBV5-1
TGCGCCAGCAGCCCTGGGACAGGGCGGGAGACCCAGTACTTC
CASSPGTGRETQYF
>TRBJ2-7|NA|NA|TRBV2
TGTGCCAGCAGTGAAGAAGGGGGAGGGACCTACGAGCAGTACTTC
CASSEEGGGTYEQYF
>TRBJ1-2|NA|NA|TRBV19
TGTGCCAGTAGTTCGACCTGGAGCCAGATCGATGGCTACACCTTC
CASSSTWSQIDGYTF
>TRBJ2-2|TRBD2|NA|TRBV5-4
TGTGCCAGCAGCCGGACTAGCGGGACCGGGGAGCTGTTTTTT
CASSRTSGTGELFF
>TRBJ1-1|NA|NA|TRBV5-3
TGTGCCAGAAGCTTGAAGGGGTGCGTGAACACTGAAGCTTTCTTT
CARSLKGCVNTEAFF
>TRBJ2-7|TRBD2|NA|TRBV6-1
TGTGCCAGCAGTGGAAGGACTAGCGGGAGCGAGCAGTACTTC
CASSGRTSGSEQYF
>TRBJ2-2|TRBD2|NA|TRBV5-1
TGCGCCAGCAGCTTCCTGACTAGCGGGAGGGGCGGGGAGCTGTTTTTT
CASSFLTSGRGGELFF
>TRBJ2-2|NA|NA|TRBV18
TGTGCCAGCTCACCTGGCACAGGGAACACCGGGGAGCTGTTTTTT
CASSPGTGNTGELFF
>TRBJ2-6|NA|NA|TRBV9
TGTGCCAGCAGCCTTTGGACAGCCTCTGGGGCCAACGTCCTGACTTTC
CASSLWTASGANVLTF
>TRBJ2-3|NA|NA|TRBV5-1
TGCGCCAGCAGCATGCCTGGGGCAGATACGCAGTATTTT
CASSMPGADTQYF
>TRBJ2-5|TRBD2|NA|TRBV5-5
TGTGCCAGCAAGAGGCTAGCGGGGCCTTGGGAGCCGGGGGAGACCCAGTACTTC
CASKRLAGPWEPGETQYF
>TRBJ2-7|TRBD2|NA|TRBV6-1
TGTGCCAGCAGTGCGACGGGACTAGCGGGAGGCCCCGAGCGGAACGAGCAGTACTTC
CASSATGLAGGPERNEQYF
>TRBJ1-1|NA|NA|TRBV30
TGTGCCTGGAGTTTCAGGGCCGACACTGAAGCTTTCTTT
CAWSFRADTEAFF
>TRBJ1-1|NA|NA|TRBV7-7
TGTGCCAGCAGCTTGGGGGAGACTCCCCTAATGAACACTGAAGCTTTCTTT
CASSLGETPLMNTEAFF
>TRBJ2-7|TRBD1|NA|TRBV27
TGTGCCAGATGGGACAGCAGTACCTACGAGCAGTACTTC
CARWDSSTYEQYF
>TRBJ2-3|TRBD1|NA|TRBV10-3
TGTGCCATCGGAAAAGACAGGGGTAATACAGATACGCAGTATTTT
CAIGKDRGNTDTQYF
>TRBJ2-1|NA|NA|TRBV5-1
TGCGCCAGCAGCTTGGCCAGCAGCGGTGAGCAGTTCTTC
CASSLASSGEQFF
>TRBJ1-5|TRBD1|NA|TRBV5-1
TGCGCCAGCAGCCGGACAGGGAATCAGCCCCAGCATTTT
CASSRTGNQPQHF
>TRBJ1-1|TRBD1|NA|TRBV5-4
TGTGCCAGCAGCTCGGGACAGTGGCTGACTGAAGCTTTCTTT
CASSSGQWLTEAFF
>TRBJ1-5|NA|NA|TRBV7-6
TGTGCCAGCAGCTTAGGCTACAGGGGCAATCAGCCCCAGCATTTT
CASSLGYRGNQPQHF
>TRBJ2-7|TRBD2|once|TRBV15
TGTGCCACCAGCAGAAACCCCGGGAGGGCCGGCGAGCAGTACTTC
CATSRNPGRAGEQYF
>TRBJ2-7|NA|NA|TRBV11-2
TGTGCCAGCAGCGCCGGACTACTCTCCTACGAGCAGTACTTC
CASSAGLLSYEQYF
>TRBJ2-1|TRBD2|NA|TRBV5-1
TGCGCCAGCAGCTTGGGTTCTAGCGGAGGGAGTGAGCAGTTCTTC
CASSLGSSGGSEQFF
>TRBJ2-3|TRBD2|once|TRBV4-1
TGCGCCAGCAGCCGACGGGAGGGCGGGTACACAGATACGCAGTATTTT
CASSRREGGYTDTQYF
>TRBJ2-1|TRBD2|NA|TRBV25-1
TGTGCCAGCAGTGGTGGGACTAGCGGGAGTTACAATGAGCAGTTCTTC
CASSGGTSGSYNEQFF
>TRBJ1-1|NA|NA|TRBV5-1
TGCGCCAGCAGCTTGGGCAGCTACGCTGAAGCTTTCTTT
CASSLGSYAEAFF
>TRBJ2-3|TRBD2|once|TRBV5-1
TGCGCCAGCGGGGCGGGAGGCGGGACCACAGATACGCAGTATTTT
CASGAGGGTTDTQYF
>TRBJ1-1|TRBD1|NA|TRBV5-6
TGTGCCAGCAGCTTGGACGGACAGGCTGTTAGCCCACCGGCTTTCTTT
CASSLDGQAVSPPAFF
>TRBJ1-2|NA|NA|TRBV6-5
TGTGCCAGCAGGCGGAACTATGGCTACACCTTC
CASRRNYGYTF
>TRBJ2-1|NA|NA|TRBV7-7
TGTGCCAGCAGCCGGAGGGACAATGAGCAGTTCTTC
CASSRRDNEQFF
>TRBJ2-5|NA|NA|TRBV4-3
TGCGCCAGCAGCCAAGACCAACGGGGGGAGACCCAGTACTTC
CASSQDQRGETQYF
>TRBJ2-4|NA|NA|TRBV9
TGTGCCAGCAGCGCGGGGCCCTCTAAAAACATTCAGTACTTC
CASSAGPSKNIQYF
>TRBJ1-2|NA|NA|TRBV11-2
TGTGCCAGCAGCTTAGTGGCAGGGTTGACCTTC
CASSLVAGLTF
>TRBJ2-3|NA|NA|TRBV7-8
TGTGCCAGCAGCTTAGTGCAGAAAACGCAGTATTTT
CASSLVQKTQYF
>TRBJ2-1|TRBD1|NA|TRBV27
TGTGCCAGCAGTATCGGACAGGGGGCATATGAGCAGTTCTTC
CASSIGQGAYEQFF